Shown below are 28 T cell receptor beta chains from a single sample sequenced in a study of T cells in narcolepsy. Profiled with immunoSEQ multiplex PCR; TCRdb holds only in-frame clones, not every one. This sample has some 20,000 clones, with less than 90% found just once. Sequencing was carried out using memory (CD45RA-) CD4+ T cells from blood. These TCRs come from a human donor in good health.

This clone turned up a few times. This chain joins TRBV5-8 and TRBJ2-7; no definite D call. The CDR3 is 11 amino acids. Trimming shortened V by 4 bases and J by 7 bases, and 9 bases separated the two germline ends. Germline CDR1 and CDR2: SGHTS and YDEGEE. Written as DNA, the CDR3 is TGTGCCAGCAGCACGAGTCGGGAGCAGTACTTC. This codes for CASSTSREQYF.

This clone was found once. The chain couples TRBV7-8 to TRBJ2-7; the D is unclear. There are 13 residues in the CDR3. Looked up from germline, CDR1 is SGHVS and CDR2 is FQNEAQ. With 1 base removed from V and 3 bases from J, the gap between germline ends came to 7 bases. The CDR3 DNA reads TGTGCCAGCAGCTTAGGCATCGGCTACGAGCAGTACTTC. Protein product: CASSLGIGYEQYF.

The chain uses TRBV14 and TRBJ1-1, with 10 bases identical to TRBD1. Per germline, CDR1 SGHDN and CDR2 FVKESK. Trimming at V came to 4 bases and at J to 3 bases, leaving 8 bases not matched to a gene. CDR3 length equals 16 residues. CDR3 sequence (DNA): TGTGCCAGCAGCCTACGGACAGGGGGTACGTACACTGAAGCTTTCTTT. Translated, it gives CASSLRTGGTYTEAFF.

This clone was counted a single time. CDR3 DNA sequence: TGTGCCAGCAGGGCGGGGGTACAAGAGACCCAGTACTTC. Residues: CASRAGVQETQYF. The V gene is TRBV28, the J gene TRBJ2-5; 7 bases align to TRBD2. This CDR3 comprises 13 residues. V lost 6 bases, J lost 2 bases, and 3 bases stayed unmatched. Germline-derived CDR1 and CDR2 are MDHEN and SYDVKM.

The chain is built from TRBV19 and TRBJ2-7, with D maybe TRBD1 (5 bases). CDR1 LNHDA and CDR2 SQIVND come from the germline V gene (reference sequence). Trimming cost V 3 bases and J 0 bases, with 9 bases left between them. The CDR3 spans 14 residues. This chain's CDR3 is CASSIGASSYEQYF. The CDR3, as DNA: TGTGCCAGTAGTATTGGGGCGAGCTCCTACGAGCAGTACTTC. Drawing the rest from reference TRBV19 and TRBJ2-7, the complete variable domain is DGGITQSPKYLFRKEGQNVTLSCEQNLNHDAMYWYRQDPGQGLRLIYYSQIVNDFQKGDIAEGYSVSREKKESFPLTVTSAQKNPTAFYLCASSIGASSYEQYFGPGTRLTVT.

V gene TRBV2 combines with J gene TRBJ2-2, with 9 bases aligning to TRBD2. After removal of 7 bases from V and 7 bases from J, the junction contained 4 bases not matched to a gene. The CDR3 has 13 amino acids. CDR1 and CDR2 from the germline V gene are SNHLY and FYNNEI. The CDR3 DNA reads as TGTGCCAGCAATCGACTAGCGGACGGGGAGCTGTTTTTT. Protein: CASNRLADGELFF.

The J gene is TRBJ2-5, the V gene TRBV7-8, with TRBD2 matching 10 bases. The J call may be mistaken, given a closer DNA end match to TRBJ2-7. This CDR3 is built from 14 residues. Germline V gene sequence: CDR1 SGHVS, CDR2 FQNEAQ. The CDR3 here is CASSPSSGGYEQYF. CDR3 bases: TGTGCCAGCAGCCCCTCTAGCGGGGGATACGAGCAGTACTTC.

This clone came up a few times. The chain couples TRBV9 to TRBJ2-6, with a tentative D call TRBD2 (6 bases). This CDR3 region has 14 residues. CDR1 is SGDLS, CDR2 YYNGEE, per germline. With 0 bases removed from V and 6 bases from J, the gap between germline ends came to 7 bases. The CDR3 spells CASSVEGLANVLTF. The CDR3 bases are TGTGCCAGCAGCGTAGAGGGACTGGCCAACGTCCTGACTTTC.

This CDR3 reads CASSHGGGGTEAFF. Written as DNA, the CDR3 is TGTGCCAGCAGTCACGGCGGGGGAGGGACTGAAGCTTTCTTT. The J gene is TRBJ1-1, the V gene TRBV7-8; perhaps TRBD1 as D (5 bases). This CDR3 is 14 amino acids long. V lost 6 bases to trimming and J lost 5 bases, with 16 bases between them. Germline V lookup: CDR1 SGHVS, CDR2 FQNEAQ.

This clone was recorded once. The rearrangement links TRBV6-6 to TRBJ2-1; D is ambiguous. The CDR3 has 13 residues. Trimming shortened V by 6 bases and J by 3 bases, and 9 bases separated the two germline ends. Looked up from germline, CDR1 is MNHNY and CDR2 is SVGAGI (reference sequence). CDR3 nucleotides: TGTGCCAGCAGGGGCGGAGACTACAATGAGCAGTTCTTC. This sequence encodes CASRGGDYNEQFF.

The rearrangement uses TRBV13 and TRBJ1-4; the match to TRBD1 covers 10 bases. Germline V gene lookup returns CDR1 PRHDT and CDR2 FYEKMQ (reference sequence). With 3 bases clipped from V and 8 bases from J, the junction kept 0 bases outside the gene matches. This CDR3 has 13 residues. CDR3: CASSLGQGEKLFF. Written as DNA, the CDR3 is TGTGCCAGCAGCTTGGGACAGGGGGAAAAACTGTTTTTT.

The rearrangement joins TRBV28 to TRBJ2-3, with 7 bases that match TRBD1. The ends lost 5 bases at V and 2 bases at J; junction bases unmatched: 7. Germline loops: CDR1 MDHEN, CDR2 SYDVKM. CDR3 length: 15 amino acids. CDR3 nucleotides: TGTGCCAGCAGTGTCCGGACAGGACTCACAGATACGCAGTATTTT. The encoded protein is CASSVRTGLTDTQYF.

CDR3 region: CASSLYGGPPNTDTQYF. CDR3 nucleotides: TGCGCCAGCAGCTTATATGGGGGGCCCCCTAACACAGATACGCAGTATTTT. J is TRBJ2-3 and V is TRBV5-1; the D call may be TRBD1 or TRBD2 (6 bases each). The CDR3 runs to 17 residues. V was shortened by 2 bases and J by 2 bases, with 18 bases between the two germline ends. The germline CDR1 and CDR2 sequences are SGHRS and YFSETQ.

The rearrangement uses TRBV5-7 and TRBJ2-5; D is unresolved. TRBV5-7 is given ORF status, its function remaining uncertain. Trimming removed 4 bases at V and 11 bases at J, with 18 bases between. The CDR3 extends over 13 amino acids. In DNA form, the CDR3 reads TGTGCCAGCAGCGTACCTTTTACGTTGGAGCAGTACTTC. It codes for CASSVPFTLEQYF.

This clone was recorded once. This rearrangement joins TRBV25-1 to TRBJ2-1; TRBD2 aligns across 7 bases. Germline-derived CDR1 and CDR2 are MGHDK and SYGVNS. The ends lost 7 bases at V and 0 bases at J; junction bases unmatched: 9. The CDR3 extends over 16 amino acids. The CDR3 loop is CASKLQRGLSYNEQFF. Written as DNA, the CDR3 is TGTGCCAGCAAGCTACAGCGGGGACTCTCCTACAATGAGCAGTTCTTC.

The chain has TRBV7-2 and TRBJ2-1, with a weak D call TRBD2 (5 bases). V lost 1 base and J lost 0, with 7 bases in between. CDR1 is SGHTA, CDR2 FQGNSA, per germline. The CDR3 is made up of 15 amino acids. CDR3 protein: CASSLVRGSYNEQFF. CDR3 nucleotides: TGTGCCAGCAGCTTAGTTCGGGGCTCCTACAATGAGCAGTTCTTC.

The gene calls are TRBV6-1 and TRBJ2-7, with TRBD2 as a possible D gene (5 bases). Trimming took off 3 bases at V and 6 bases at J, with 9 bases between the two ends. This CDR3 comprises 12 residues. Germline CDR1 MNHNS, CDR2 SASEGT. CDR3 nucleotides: TGTGCCAGCAGTGACAGGAGGCTCGAGCAGTACTTC. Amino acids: CASSDRRLEQYF.

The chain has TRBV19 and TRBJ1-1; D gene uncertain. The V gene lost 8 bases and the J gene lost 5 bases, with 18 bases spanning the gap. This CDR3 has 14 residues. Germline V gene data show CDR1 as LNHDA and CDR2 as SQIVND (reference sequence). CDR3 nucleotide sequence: TGTGCCAGTCTACATCTGGGTATGATGACTGAAGCTTTCTTT. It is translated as CASLHLGMMTEAFF. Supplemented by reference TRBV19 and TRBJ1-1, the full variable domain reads DGGITQSPKYLFRKEGQNVTLSCEQNLNHDAMYWYRQDPGQGLRLIYYSQIVNDFQKGDIAEGYSVSREKKESFPLTVTSAQKNPTAFYLCASLHLGMMTEAFFGQGTRLTVV.

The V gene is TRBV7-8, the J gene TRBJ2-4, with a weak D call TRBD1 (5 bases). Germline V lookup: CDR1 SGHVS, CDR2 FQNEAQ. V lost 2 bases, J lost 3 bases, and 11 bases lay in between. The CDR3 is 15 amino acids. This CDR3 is CASSLKGPGKNIQYF. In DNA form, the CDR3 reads TGTGCCAGCAGCTTAAAGGGGCCGGGCAAAAACATTCAGTACTTC.

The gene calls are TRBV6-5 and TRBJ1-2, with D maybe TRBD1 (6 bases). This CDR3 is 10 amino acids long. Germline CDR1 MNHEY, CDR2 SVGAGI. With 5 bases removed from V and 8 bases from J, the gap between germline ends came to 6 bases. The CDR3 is CASSDRGYTF. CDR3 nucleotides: TGTGCCAGCAGTGACAGGGGCTACACCTTC.

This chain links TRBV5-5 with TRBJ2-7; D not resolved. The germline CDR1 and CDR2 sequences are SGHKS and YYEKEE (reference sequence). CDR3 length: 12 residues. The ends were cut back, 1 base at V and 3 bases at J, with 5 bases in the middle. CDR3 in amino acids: CASSLTGYEQYF. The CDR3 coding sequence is TGTGCCAGCAGCTTGACTGGCTACGAGCAGTACTTC.

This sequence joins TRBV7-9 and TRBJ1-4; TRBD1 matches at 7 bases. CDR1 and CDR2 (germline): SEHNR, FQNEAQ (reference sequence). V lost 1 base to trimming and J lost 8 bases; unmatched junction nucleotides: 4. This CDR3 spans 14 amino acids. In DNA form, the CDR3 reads TGTGCCAGCAGCTTAGGGCAGGGGGAGGAAAAACTGTTTTTT. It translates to CASSLGQGEEKLFF.

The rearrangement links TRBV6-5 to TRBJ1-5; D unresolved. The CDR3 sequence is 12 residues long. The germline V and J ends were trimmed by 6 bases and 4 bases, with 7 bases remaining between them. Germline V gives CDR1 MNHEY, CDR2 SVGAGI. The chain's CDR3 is CASRAWNQPQHF. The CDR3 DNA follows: TGTGCCAGCAGGGCCTGGAATCAGCCCCAGCATTTT.

CDR3: CASSQGGSLGGRTEAFF. The CDR3, as DNA: TGCGCCAGCAGCCAAGGAGGCTCTCTCGGGGGAAGGACTGAAGCTTTCTTT. The chain combines TRBV4-3 with TRBJ1-1; tentatively, D is TRBD1 (5 bases). Germline CDR1 reads LGHNA; CDR2 reads YSLEER. The CDR3 sequence is 17 residues long. Deletions cut 1 base from V and 5 bases from J, with 20 bases between.

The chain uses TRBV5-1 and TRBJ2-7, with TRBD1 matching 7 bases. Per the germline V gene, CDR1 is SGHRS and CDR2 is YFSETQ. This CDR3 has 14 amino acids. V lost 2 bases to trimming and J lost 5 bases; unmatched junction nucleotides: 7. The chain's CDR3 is CASSFSGTVDEQYF. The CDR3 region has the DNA TGCGCCAGCAGCTTTTCCGGGACAGTCGACGAGCAGTACTTC.

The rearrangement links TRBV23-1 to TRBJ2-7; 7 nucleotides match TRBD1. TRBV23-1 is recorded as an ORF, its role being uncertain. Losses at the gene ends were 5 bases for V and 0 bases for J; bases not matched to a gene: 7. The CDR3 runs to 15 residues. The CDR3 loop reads CASSTYRGSSYEQYF. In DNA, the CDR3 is TGCGCCAGCAGTACGTACAGGGGAAGCTCCTACGAGCAGTACTTC.

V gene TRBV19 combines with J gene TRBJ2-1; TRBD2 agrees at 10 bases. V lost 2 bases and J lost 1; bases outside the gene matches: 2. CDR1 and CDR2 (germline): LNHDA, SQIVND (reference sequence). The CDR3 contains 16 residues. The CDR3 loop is CASSILAGASYNEQFF. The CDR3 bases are TGTGCCAGTAGTATACTAGCGGGGGCTTCCTACAATGAGCAGTTCTTC.

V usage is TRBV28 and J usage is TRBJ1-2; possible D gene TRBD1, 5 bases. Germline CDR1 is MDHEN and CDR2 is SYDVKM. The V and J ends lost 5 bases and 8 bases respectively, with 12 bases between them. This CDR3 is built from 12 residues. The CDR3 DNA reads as TGTGCCAGCAGTCCCCCAGGGAAAGGCTACACCTTC. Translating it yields CASSPPGKGYTF.